This T cell receptor beta chain is from a study of neurological immune-mediated disorders. Study-level points and caveats: The multiple sclerosis repertoire cluster was not associated with any clinical or MRI feature.

This clonotype was seen repeatedly, ten times or more. Antigen unknown. This CDR3 has 15 amino acids. V shed 3 bases and J 4 bases; nucleotides not matched to a gene: 9. Germline CDR1 DFQATT, CDR2 SNEGSKA (reference sequence). TCRdb ran MiXCR on the 5' RACE reads and lists one entry per CDR3 protein. The repertoire holds around 67,000 distinct CDR3 sequences, with around 5.2% as singletons. This chain connects TRBV20-1 to TRBJ1-3; 7 nucleotides align to TRBD1. Sequencing was carried out using PBMCs. The TCR originated in a man younger than 30 with multiple sclerosis. This chain's CDR3 is CSASHPGQTGNTIYF. CDR3 sequence (DNA): TGCAGTGCTAGCCACCCGGGACAGACAGGAAACACCATATATTTT.